The clone carrying this T cell receptor beta chain appeared a few times. The data stem from a study of blood T cell repertoires in COVID-19. Study processing details: Amplification from reference gene primers served as the basis for estimated nucleated cell counts. The method was immunoSEQ multiplex PCR; TCRdb's version includes in-frame clones alone and lacks a portion of them. V and J calls and clone size are those listed in that table; D and trimming were worked out from the DNA. The repertoire has about 140,000 clones, 80% of them found once; the top ten carry approximately 3.6%. Looked up from germline, CDR1 is GTSNPN and CDR2 is SVGIG (reference sequence). V was shortened by 6 bases and J by 4 bases, with 24 bases between the two germline ends. CDR3 size: 16 residues.

Sequencing input: peripheral blood. This TCR came from a man between 65 and 85 years old who had recovered from COVID-19. The chain uses TRBV30 and TRBJ1-1; tentative D call: TRBD1 (5 bases). The chain's CDR3 is CACQRQRGRTSTEAFF. The CDR3, as DNA: TGTGCCTGTCAGAGACAGCGTGGGAGGACAAGCACTGAAGCTTTCTTT.